This note documents a single TCR beta chain sequence. This record belongs to a study of blood T cell repertoires in COVID-19. Only in-frame clones appear in the TCRdb table, and some are missing; sequencing was by immunoSEQ multiplex PCR. The sample lists a few hundred thousand clones, roughly 87% occurring once. The CDR3 spans 15 residues. Germline loops: CDR1 SGHVS, CDR2 FNYEAQ. With 1 base clipped from V and 10 bases from J, the junction kept 7 bases outside the gene matches. This receptor was obtained from a man aged 18 to 30 with active or convalescent COVID-19. The rearrangement joins TRBV7-6 to TRBJ2-1, with 10 positions matching TRBD2. Sequencing was performed on peripheral blood. The CDR3 DNA reads TGTGCCAGCAGCTTAGTTAGGTTAGCGGGAGGAGAGCAGTTCTTC. This sequence encodes CASSLVRLAGGEQFF. Full variable domain (outside the CDR3, taken from reference TRBV7-6 and TRBJ2-1): GAGVSQSPRYKVTKRGQDVALRCDPISGHVSLYWYRQALGQGPEFLTYFNYEAQQDKSGLPNDRFSAERPEGSISTLTIQRTEQRDSAMYRCASSLVRLAGGEQFFGPGTRLTVL.